The entry below gives a single T cell receptor (beta chain) sequence along with its context. Its target is not known. CDR1 and CDR2 from the germline V gene are ENHRY and SYGVKD. Trimming at V came to 3 bases and at J to 5 bases, leaving 4 bases not matched to a gene. The CDR3 spans 15 residues. This sample is part of a study of vaccination effects on CD4 cells after COVID-19. Before sequencing, viral peptide pools were used by the ViraFEST assay to expand antigen-specific CD4+ T cells. Once cultured for 9 to 11 days, the cells underwent separation to obtain CD4+ T cells. Vaccine recipients lacked prior SARS-CoV-2 infection and had negative nucleocapsid antibodies. The repertoire was sequenced with immunoSEQ multiplex PCR; TCRdb's copy has only in-frame clones and lacks some. The data contain 65,000 to 90,000 clones, 78% of them seen just once; the ten biggest clones take up under 12%.

V and J are TRBV10-3 and TRBJ1-6; 7 bases agree with TRBD1. The sequencing here drew on CD4+ T cells from PBMCs cultured with SARS-CoV-2 spike peptides, taken before COVID-19 vaccination. The source of this sequence is a human donor who received a COVID-19 vaccine. The CDR3 is CAISERTGNNSPLHF. The CDR3 DNA reads as TGTGCCATCAGTGAACGGACAGGCAATAATTCACCCCTCCACTTT.